The T cell receptor (beta chain) described here comes from a study of vaccination and CD4 T cells after COVID-19. Study background: Post-COVID samples were collected a median about 94 days following diagnosis, spanning 35 to 161.

Once obtained from cultured CD4+ T cells, the DNA was sequenced using the Oncomine TCR Beta short-read assay. MiXCR, applied by TCRdb to the PCR reads, yields one record per CDR3 protein. The data hold around 10,000 distinct CDR3 sequences, with around 30% observed a single time. General study results and limits: With convalescent patients, a median 86.3% of reactive clones emerged solely after vaccination.

About this clonotype: The target antigen is unknown.

The treatment denotes: approximately 9-day PBMC culture with coronavirus spike peptide pools or control peptides (ViraFEST assay). Peptide pools at 9.5 to 10 ug/ml stimulated approximately 2 million PBMCs per well with 10 IU/ml IL-2. Half-medium replacement with fresh IL-2 medium took place on days 3 and 7. Sample: cultured CD4+ T cells from blood. The clonotype comes from a human donor with COVID-19.

CDR3 region: CATSPGGSSYNSPLHF. Here the CDR3 DNA reads TGTGCCACCAGCCCAGGCGGGAGCTCCTATAATTCACCCCTCCACTTT. V and J are TRBV15 and TRBJ1-6; no firm D call. This CDR3 has 16 residues. Trimming shortened V by 5 bases and J by 0 bases, and 11 bases separated the two germline ends. Germline-derived CDR1 and CDR2 are LNHNV and YYDKDF (reference sequence).